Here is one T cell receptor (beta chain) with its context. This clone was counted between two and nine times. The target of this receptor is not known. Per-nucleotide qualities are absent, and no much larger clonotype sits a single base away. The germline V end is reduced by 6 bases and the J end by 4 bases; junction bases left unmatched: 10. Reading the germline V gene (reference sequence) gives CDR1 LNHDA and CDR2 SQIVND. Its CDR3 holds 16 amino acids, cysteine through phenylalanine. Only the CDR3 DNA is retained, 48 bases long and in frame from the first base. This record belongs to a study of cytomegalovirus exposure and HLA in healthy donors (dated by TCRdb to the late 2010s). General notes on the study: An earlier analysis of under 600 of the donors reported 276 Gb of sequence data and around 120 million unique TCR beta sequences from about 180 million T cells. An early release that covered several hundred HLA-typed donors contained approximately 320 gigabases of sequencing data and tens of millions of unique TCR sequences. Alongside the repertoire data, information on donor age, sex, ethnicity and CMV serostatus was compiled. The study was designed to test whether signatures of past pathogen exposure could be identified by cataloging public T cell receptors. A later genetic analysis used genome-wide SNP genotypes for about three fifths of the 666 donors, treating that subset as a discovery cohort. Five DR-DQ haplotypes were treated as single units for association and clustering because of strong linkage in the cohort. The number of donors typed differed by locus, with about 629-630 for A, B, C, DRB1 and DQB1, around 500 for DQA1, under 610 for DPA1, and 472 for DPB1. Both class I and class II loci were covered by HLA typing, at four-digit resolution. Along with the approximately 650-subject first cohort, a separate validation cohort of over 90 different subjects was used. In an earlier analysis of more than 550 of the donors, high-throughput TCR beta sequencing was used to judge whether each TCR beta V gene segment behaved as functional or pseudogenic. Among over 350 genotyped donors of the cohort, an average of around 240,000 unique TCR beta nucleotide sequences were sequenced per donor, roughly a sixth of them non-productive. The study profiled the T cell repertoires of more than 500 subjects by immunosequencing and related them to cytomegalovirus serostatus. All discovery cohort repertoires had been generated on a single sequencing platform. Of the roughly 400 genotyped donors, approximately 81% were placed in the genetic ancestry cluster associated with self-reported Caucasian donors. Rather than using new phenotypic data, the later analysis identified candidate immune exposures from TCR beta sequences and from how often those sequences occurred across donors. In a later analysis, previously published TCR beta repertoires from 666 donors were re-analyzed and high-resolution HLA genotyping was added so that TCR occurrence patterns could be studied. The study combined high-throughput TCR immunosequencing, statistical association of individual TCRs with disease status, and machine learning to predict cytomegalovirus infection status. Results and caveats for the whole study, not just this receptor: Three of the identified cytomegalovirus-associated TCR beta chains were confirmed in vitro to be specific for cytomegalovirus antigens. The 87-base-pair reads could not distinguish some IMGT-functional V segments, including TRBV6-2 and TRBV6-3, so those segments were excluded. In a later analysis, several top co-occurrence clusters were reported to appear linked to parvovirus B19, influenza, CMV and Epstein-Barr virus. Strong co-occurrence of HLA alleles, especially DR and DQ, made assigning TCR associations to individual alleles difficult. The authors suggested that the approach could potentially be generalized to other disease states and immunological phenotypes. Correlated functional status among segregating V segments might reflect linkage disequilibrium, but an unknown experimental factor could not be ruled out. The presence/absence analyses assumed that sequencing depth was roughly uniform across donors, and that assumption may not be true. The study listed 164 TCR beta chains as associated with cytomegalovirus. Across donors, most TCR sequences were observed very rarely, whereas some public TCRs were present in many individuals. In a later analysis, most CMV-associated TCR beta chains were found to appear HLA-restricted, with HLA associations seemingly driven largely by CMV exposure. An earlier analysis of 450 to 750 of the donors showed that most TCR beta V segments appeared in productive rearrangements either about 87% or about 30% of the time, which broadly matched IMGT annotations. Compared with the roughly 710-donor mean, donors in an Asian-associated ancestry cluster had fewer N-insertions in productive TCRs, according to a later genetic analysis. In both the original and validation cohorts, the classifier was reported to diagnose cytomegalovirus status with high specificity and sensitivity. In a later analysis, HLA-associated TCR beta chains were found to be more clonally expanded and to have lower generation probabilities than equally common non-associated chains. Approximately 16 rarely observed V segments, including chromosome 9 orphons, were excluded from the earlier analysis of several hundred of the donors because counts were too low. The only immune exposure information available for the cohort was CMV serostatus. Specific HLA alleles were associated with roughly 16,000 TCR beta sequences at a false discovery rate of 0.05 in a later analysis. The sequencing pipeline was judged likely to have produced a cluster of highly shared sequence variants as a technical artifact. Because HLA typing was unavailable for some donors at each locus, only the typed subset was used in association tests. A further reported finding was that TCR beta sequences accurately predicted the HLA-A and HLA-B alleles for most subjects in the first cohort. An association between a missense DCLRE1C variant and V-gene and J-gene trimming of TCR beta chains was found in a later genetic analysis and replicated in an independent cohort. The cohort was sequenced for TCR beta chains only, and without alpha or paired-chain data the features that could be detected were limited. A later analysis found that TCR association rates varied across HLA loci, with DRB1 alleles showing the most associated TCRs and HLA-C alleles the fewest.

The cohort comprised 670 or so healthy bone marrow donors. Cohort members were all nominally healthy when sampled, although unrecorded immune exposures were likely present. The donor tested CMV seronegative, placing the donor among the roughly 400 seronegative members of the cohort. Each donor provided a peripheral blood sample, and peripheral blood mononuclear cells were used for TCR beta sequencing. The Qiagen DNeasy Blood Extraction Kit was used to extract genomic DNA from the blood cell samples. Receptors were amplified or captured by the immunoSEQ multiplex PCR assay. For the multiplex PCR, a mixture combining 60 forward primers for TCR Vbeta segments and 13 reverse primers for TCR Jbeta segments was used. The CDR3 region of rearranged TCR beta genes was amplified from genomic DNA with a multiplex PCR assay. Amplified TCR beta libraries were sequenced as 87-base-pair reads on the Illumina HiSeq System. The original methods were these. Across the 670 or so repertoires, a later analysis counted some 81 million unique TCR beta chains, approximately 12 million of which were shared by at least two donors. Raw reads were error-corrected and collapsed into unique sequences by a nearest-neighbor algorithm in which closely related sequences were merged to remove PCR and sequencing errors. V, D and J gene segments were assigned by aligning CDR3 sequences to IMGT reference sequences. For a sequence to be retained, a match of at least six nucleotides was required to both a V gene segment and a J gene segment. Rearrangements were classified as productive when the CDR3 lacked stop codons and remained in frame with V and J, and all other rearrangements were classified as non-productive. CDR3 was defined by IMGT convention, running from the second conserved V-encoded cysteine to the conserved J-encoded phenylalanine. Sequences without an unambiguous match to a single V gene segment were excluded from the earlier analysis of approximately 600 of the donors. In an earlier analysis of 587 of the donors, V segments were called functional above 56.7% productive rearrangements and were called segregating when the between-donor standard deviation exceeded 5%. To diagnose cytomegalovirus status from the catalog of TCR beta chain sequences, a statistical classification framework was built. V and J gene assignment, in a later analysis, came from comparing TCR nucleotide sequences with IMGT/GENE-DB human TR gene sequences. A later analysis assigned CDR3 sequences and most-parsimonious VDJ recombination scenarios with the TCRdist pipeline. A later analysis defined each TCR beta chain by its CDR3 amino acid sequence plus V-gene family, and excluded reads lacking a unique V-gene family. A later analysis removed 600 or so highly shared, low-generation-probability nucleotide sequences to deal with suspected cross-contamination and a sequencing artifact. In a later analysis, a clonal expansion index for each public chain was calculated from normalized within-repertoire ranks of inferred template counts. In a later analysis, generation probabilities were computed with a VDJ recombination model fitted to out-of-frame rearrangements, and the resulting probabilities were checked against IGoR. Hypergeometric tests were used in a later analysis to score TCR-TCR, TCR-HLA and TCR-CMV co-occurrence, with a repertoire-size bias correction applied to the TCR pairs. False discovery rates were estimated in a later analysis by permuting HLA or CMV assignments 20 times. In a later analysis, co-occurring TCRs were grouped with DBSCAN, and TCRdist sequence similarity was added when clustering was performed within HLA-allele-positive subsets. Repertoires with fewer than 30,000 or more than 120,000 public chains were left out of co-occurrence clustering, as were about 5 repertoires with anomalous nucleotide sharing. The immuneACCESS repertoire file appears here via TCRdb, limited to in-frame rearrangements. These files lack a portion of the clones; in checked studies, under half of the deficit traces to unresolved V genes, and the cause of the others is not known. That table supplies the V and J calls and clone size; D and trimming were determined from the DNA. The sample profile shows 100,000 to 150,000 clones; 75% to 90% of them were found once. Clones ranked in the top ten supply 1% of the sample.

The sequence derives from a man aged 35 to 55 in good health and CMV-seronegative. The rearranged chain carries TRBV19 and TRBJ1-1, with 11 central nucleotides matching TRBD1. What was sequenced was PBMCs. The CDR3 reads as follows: CASSGQGAIDVTEAFF. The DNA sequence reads TGTGCCAGTAGCGGACAGGGGGCGATTGATGTCACTGAAGCTTTCTTT.